The sequence of this T cell receptor beta chain was determined in a study of beta chain features in type 1 diabetes. Study information: The examined sorted cells totaled around 100 million across samples. Points from the study as a whole: Naive, central memory and Treg TCRB repertoires seemed to resemble each other more closely in patients than they did in healthy donors. An over-representation of cells with high TCR expression could result from cDNA sequencing.

About this clone: The antigen remains unidentified.

The sequenced template was cDNA made from the entire isolated RNA. This table comes from immunoSEQ multiplex PCR, and its TCRdb copy is limited to in-frame clones, with some not included. Of around 330,000 clones in the sample, 11% were seen once. Each population that was sorted was more than 95% pure. The TCR comes from a woman in her twenties or thirties in good health. The sequencing input was naive CD4+ T cells from blood.

The CDR3: CASSLSGTEVSSGYTF. The CDR3 bases are TGTGCCAGCAGTTTATCGGGGACAGAGGTTTCGTCGGGCTACACCTTC. V is TRBV28 and J is TRBJ1-2; TRBD1 matches at 7 bases. The CDR3 length is 16 residues. Trimming removed 1 base from V and 8 bases from J; junction bases left unmatched: 13. CDR1 and CDR2 from the germline V gene are MDHEN and SYDVKM.